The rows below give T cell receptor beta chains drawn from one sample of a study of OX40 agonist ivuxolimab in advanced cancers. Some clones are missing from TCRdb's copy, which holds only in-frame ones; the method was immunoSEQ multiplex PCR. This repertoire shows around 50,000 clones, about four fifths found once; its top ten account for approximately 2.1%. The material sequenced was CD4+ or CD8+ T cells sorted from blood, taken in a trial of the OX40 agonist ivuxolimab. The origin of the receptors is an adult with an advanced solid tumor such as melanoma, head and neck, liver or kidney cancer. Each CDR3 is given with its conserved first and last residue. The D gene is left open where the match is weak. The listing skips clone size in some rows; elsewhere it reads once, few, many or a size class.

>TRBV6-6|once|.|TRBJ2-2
CASSSRLGVTGELFF
TGTGCCAGCAGTTCGCGTCTAGGGGTAACCGGGGAGCTGTTTTTT
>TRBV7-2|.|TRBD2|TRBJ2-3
CASSLGARASGNADTQYF
TGTGCCAGCAGCTTAGGAGCTCGGGCTAGCGGGAATGCAGATACGCAGTATTTT
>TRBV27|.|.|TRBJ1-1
CASSPLTVFRTEAFF
TGTGCCAGCAGCCCCCTTACAGTTTTTCGGACTGAAGCTTTCTTT
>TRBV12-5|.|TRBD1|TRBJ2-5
CASGLGQGQETQYF
TGTGCTAGTGGTTTGGGACAGGGACAAGAGACCCAGTACTTC
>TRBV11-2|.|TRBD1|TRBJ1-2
CASSFVGTGWSGYTF
TGTGCCAGCAGCTTTGTAGGGACAGGGTGGAGTGGCTACACCTTC
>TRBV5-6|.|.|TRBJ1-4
CASSLGQGAQKLFF
TGTGCCAGCAGCTTGGGTCAGGGCGCGCAAAAACTGTTTTTT
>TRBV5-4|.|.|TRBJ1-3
CASSLAGSSGNTIYF
TGTGCCAGCAGCTTGGCAGGGTCCTCTGGAAACACCATATATTTT
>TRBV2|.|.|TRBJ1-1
CASRPPGGQTGKAEAFF
TGTGCCAGCAGACCCCCAGGAGGGCAGACCGGGAAGGCTGAAGCTTTCTTT
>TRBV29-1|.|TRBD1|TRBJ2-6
CSVEQGAGANVLTF
TGCAGCGTTGAACAGGGGGCTGGGGCCAACGTCCTGACTTTC
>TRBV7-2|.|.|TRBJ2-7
CASSSDFSSYEQYF
TGTGCCAGCAGCTCAGACTTTAGCTCCTACGAGCAGTACTTC
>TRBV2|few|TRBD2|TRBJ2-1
CASSPSGGPVHEQFF
TGTGCCAGCAGCCCCTCGGGGGGGCCAGTCCATGAGCAGTTCTTC
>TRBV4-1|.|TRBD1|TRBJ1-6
CASSQDGDRNSPLHF
TGCGCCAGCAGCCAAGATGGGGACAGAAATTCACCCCTCCACTTT
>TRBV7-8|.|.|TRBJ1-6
CASSLGTGQKNSPLHF
TGTGCCAGCAGCTTAGGGACTGGACAGAAAAATTCACCCCTCCACTTT
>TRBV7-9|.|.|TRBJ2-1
CASSLRSEQFF
TGTGCCAGCAGCTTACGGAGTGAGCAGTTCTTC
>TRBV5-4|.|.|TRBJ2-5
CASTVTPERRTQYF
TGTGCCAGCACCGTCACCCCCGAGCGGCGGACCCAGTACTTC
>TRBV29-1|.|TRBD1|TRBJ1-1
CSTNGQAHSTEAFF
TGCAGCACCAACGGACAGGCCCACAGCACTGAAGCTTTCTTT
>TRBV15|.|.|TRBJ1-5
CATSRDRGRNNQPQHF
TGTGCCACCAGCAGAGATCGCGGCAGGAACAATCAGCCCCAGCATTTT
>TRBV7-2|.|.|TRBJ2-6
CASSARGPPSGANVLTF
TGTGCCAGCAGCGCCAGGGGCCCACCCTCTGGGGCCAACGTCCTGACTTTC
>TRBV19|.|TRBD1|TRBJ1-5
CASSSTGVDNQPQHF
TGTGCCAGTAGCTCGACAGGGGTTGACAATCAGCCCCAGCATTTT
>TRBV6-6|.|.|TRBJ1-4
CASSPRGNRNEKLFF
TGTGCCAGCAGTCCACGGGGTAACCGGAATGAAAAACTGTTTTTT
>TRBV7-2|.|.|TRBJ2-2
CASSLWAGRNTGELFF
TGTGCCAGCAGCTTATGGGCGGGAAGGAACACCGGGGAGCTGTTTTTT
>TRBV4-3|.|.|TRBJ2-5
CASSPGTHRTETQYF
TGCGCCAGCAGCCCCGGGACTCATAGGACAGAGACCCAGTACTTC
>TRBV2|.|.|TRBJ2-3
CASKNRVHTDTQYF
TGTGCCAGCAAGAACAGGGTCCACACAGATACGCAGTATTTT
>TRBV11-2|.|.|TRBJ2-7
CASSFPSHTGTLSYEQYF
TGTGCCAGCAGCTTCCCCTCCCACACTGGGACCCTATCCTACGAGCAGTACTTC
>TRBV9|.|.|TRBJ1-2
CASTSGGYTF
TGTGCCAGCACCTCAGGGGGCTACACCTTC
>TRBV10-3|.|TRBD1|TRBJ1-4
CAKKGQAASKKLFF
TGTGCCAAAAAGGGACAGGCGGCGTCGAAAAAACTGTTTTTT
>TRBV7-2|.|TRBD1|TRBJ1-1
CASRRGGTGNTEAFF
TGTGCCAGCAGAAGAGGAGGGACAGGGAACACTGAAGCTTTCTTT
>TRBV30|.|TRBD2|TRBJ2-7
CAWKASGRAGEGEQYF
TGTGCCTGGAAGGCTAGCGGGAGGGCCGGAGAGGGCGAGCAGTACTTC
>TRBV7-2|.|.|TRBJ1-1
CASSLAGRPGSEAFF
TGTGCCAGCAGCTTAGCCGGGAGACCCGGCAGTGAAGCTTTCTTT
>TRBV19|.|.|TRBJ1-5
CASSIGYRGPSNQPQHF
TGTGCCAGTAGTATAGGATACCGGGGCCCTAGCAATCAGCCCCAGCATTTT
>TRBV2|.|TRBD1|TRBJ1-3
CASPGTGNGNTIYF
TGTGCCAGCCCCGGGACAGGGAATGGGAACACCATATATTTT
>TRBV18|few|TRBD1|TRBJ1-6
CASFGQDGGYSALHF
TGTGCCAGCTTCGGACAGGACGGGGGATATTCGGCCCTCCACTTT
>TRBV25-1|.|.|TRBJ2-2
CASSPQGITGELFF
TGTGCCAGCAGTCCACAGGGAATCACCGGGGAGCTGTTTTTT
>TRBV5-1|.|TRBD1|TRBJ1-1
CASQPWTGPNTEAFF
TGCGCCAGCCAGCCCTGGACAGGGCCGAACACTGAAGCTTTCTTT
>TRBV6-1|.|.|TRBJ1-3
CASSEGVSNSGNTIYF
TGTGCCAGCAGTGAGGGAGTATCAAACTCTGGAAACACCATATATTTT
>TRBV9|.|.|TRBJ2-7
CASSPGGVGGYEQYF
TGTGCCAGCAGCCCCGGAGGGGTGGGCGGCTACGAGCAGTACTTC
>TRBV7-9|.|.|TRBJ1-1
CASSVTTAEAFF
TGTGCCAGCAGCGTAACAACGGCTGAAGCTTTCTTT